This T cell receptor (beta chain) was identified during a study of regulatory T cells in long-lasting Graves disease. Turning to this clonotype: Its antigen is still unknown.

iRepertoire HTBI primers and Arm-PCR of CDR3 regions built TCR beta libraries. TCRdb re-analysed the multiplex PCR reads in MiXCR, keeping a single row per CDR3 protein. The repertoire holds 400,000 to 500,000 distinct CDR3 sequences, with roughly 20% as singletons. Findings of the study overall: TCR diversity was lower in persistent than newly diagnosed Graves' disease.

As for time point: persistent/refractory GD, antithyroid drugs over 5 years with positive TRAb. Scientists built the TCR library using RNA that was extracted from PBMCs. The source of this sequence is a female donor with Graves disease. The material sequenced was peripheral blood mononuclear cells (PBMCs), taken when the disease was refractory, from a patient treated with antithyroid drugs.

The CDR3, as DNA: TGTGCCAGCGGACCCACAACGAGGGGAAAAAACTACGAGCAGTACTTC. It is translated as CASGPTTRGKNYEQYF. The chain employs TRBV11-2 and TRBJ2-7; D assignment may be TRBD1 or TRBD2 (5 bases each). With 8 bases removed from V and 3 bases from J, the gap between germline ends came to 23 bases. The V gene's germline CDR1 is SGHAT and CDR2 FQNNGV. This CDR3 comprises 16 residues.